This T cell receptor (beta chain) was documented in a study of T cells and Merkel cell carcinoma outcomes. Whole-study findings and limits: Reportedly, T-cell repertoire with density predicts Merkel cell carcinoma outcomes.

The protocol was immunoSEQ multiplex PCR, while the TCRdb copy is restricted to in-frame clones and leaves out a portion. This table holds fewer than 350 clones, about 82% found once. Notes on this clone: Its antigen remains unidentified.

The receptor's source is a human donor with Merkel cell carcinoma. Some clones in this sample may be carry-over from other donors' samples. Sequencing used tumor tissue from Merkel cell carcinoma.

The CDR3 nucleotides are TGTGCCAGCAGCAGGCGGGGACTCTCCTACGAGCAGTACTTC. This codes for CASSRRGLSYEQYF. The rearrangement links TRBV7-2 to TRBJ2-7, with TRBD2 as a possible D gene (6 bases). The germline V gene encodes CDR1 SGHTA and CDR2 FQGNSA. The V and J ends lost 5 bases and 0 bases respectively, with 11 bases between them. The length of the CDR3 is 14 residues. Together with reference TRBV7-2 and TRBJ2-7, the CDR3 gives the full variable domain: GAGVSQSPSNKVTEKGKDVELRCDPISGHTALYWYRQSLGQGLEFLIYFQGNSAPDKSGLPSDRFSAERTGGSVSTLTIQRTQQEDSAVYLCASSRRGLSYEQYFGPGTRLTVT.